This TCR beta chain is drawn from a study of shared clonotypes between healthy human individuals. Looked up from germline, CDR1 is MNHEY and CDR2 is SVGAGI. The V gene lost 5 bases and the J gene lost 8 bases, with 10 bases spanning the gap. The CDR3 has 13 amino acids. General study results and limits: Naive subsets typically showed greater estimated richness than memory subsets. Since donors were few, the genetic and exposure-history diversity represented was limited.

The protocol was immunoSEQ multiplex PCR, while the TCRdb copy is restricted to in-frame clones and leaves out a portion. The sample holds more than 2 million clones, 90% to 97% seen once. Donors, healthy HIV-negative adults, lacked recent acute infections or vaccinations. On this clone: Its antigen remains unidentified.

V is TRBV6-5 and J is TRBJ1-6; the D gene is possibly TRBD1 (6 bases). Sequencing was performed on naive CD4+ T cells sorted from blood. Subset described: CD45RA+ positively selected. This clonotype originated in a man aged 18 to 30 in good health. This CDR3 is CASSGYRDSPLHF. The DNA of the CDR3 is TGTGCCAGCAGTGGATACAGGGATTCACCCCTCCACTTT.